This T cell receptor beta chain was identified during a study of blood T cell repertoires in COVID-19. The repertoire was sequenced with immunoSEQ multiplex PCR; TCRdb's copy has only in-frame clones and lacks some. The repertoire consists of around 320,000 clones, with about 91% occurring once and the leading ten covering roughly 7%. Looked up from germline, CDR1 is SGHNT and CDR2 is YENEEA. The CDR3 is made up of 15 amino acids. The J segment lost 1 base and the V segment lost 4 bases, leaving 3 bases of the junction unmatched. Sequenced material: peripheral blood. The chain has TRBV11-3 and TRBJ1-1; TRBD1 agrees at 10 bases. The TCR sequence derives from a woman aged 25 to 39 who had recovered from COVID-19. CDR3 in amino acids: CASSSGDRGNTEAFF. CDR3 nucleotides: TGTGCCAGCAGCTCGGGGGACAGGGGGAACACTGAAGCTTTCTTT.